A selection of T cell receptor beta chains follows, all from one sample in a study of cytomegalovirus exposure and HLA in healthy donors. Measured with immunoSEQ multiplex PCR; TCRdb has only the in-frame clones, and not every one. The top ten clones hold about 0.3% of a sample with some 270,000 clones, 80% of them seen once. Specimen: PBMCs. These receptors came from a girl aged 2 to 9 in good health and CMV-seronegative. Both conserved end residues are part of each CDR3. D genes are given only for firm matches. Where a row states a size, it is once, few, many or the class of an expanded clone; other rows omit it.

- - TRBJ2-3 TRBV18 TGTGCCAGCTCACGGAGGGAGGCAGATACGCAGTATTTT CASSRREADTQYF
- - TRBJ1-2 TRBV5-1 TGCGCCAGCAGCTTGGTATCAGACTATGGCTACACCTTC CASSLVSDYGYTF
- - TRBJ2-7 TRBV28 TGTGCCAGCAGTTTCGATGCTACTAGTACTATGATTAATAGCGAGCAGTACTTC CASSFDATSTMINSEQYF
- - TRBJ1-4 TRBV12-5 TGTGCTAGTGGCTGGGGGAGGGCCCCTAATGAAAAACTGTTTTTT CASGWGRAPNEKLFF
few - TRBJ2-6 TRBV27 TGTGCCAGCAGTTCGCCACAGGTTCCTGGGGCCAACGTCCTGACTTTC CASSSPQVPGANVLTF
- - TRBJ2-5 TRBV4-2 TGTGCCAGCAGCCAAGGTCGAGCGTCGTCTGAGGAGACCCAGTACTTC CASSQGRASSEETQYF
- - TRBJ2-7 TRBV9 TGTGCCAGCAGCGTAGTTCCAGGGGCGAAAACCTACGAGCAGTACTTC CASSVVPGAKTYEQYF
- TRBD1 TRBJ2-7 TRBV28 TGTGCCAGCAGTGACAGGGCCTACGAGCAGTACTTC CASSDRAYEQYF
- - TRBJ2-5 TRBV7-6 TGTGCCAGCCAGAGTGGGGGGGCGGCTAGCGGCCAAGAGACCCAGTACTTC CASQSGGAASGQETQYF
once TRBD2 TRBJ2-7 TRBV29-1 TGCAGCGTTGAGGTCAGGACGGGGGGGCTCTACGAGCAGTACTTC CSVEVRTGGLYEQYF
- TRBD1 TRBJ1-5 TRBV27 TGTGCCAGCAGTTTATCGATGGGGCTTGGGACAGGGGGACGGTTCGGTCAGCCCCAGCATTTT CASSLSMGLGTGGRFGQPQHF
few - TRBJ1-4 TRBV27 TGTGCCAGCAGGGGGGCGCTATGGGAAAAACTGTTTTTT CASRGALWEKLFF
- TRBD1 TRBJ2-7 TRBV6-5 TGTGCCAGCAGTTTCCGACAGGGGGCCCCCGAGCAGTACTTC CASSFRQGAPEQYF